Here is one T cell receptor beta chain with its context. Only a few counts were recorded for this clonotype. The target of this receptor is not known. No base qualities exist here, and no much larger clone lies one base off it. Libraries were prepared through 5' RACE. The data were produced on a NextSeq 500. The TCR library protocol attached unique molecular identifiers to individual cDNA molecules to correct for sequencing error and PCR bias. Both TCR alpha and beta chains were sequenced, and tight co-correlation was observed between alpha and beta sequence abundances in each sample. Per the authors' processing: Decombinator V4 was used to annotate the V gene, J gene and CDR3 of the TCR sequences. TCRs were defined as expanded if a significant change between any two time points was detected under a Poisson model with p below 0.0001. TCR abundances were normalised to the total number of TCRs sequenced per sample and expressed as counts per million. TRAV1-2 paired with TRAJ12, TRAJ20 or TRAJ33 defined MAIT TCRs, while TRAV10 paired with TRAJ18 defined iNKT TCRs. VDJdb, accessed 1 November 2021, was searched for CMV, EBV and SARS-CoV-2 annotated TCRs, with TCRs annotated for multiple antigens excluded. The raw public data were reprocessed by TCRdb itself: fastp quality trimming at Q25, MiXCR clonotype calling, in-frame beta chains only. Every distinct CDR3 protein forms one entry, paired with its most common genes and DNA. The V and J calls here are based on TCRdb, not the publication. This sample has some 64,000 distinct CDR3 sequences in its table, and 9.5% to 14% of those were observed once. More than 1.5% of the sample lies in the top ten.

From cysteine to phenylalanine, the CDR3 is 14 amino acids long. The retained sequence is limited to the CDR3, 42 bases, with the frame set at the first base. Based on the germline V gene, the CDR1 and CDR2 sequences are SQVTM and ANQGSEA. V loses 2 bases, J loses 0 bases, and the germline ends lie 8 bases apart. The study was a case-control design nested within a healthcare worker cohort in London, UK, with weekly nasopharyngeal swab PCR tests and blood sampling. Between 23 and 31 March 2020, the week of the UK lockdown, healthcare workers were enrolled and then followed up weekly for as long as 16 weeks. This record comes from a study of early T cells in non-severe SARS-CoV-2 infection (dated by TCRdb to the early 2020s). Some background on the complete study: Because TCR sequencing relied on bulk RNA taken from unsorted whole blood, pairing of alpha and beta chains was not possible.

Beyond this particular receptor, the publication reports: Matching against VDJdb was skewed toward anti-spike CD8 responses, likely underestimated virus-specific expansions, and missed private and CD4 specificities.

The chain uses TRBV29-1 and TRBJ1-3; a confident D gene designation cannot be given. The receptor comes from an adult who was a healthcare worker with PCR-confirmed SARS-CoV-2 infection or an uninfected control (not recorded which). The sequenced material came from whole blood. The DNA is TGCAGCGTTGAATTGTGGGGCTCTGGAAACACCATATATTTT. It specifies CSVELWGSGNTIYF.